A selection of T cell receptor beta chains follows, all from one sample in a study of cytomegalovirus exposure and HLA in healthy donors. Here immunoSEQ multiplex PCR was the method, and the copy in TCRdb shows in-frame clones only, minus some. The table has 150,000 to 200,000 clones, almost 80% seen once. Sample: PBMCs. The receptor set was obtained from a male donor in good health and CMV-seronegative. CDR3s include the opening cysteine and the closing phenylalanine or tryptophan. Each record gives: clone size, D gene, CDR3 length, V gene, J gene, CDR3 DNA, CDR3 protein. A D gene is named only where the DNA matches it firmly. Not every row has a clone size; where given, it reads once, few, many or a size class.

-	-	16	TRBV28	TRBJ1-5	TGTGCCAGCAGTTTATTACTAGGGCGCACCAATCAGCCCCAGCATTTT	CASSLLLGRTNQPQHF
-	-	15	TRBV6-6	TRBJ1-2	TGTGCCAGCAGTTACGAATCGGGAGGGGGATATGGCTACACCTTC	CASSYESGGGYGYTF
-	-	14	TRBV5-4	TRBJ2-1	TGTGCCAGCAGCCTCCCGGGGGCCTACAATGAGCAGTTCTTC	CASSLPGAYNEQFF
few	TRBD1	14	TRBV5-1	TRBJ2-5	TGCGCCAGTGGGACAGGGCGAGATCAAGAGACCCAGTACTTC	CASGTGRDQETQYF
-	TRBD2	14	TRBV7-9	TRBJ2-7	TGTGCCAGCAGCCCCACTAGCGGGGTCTACGAGCAGTACTTC	CASSPTSGVYEQYF
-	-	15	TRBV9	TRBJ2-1	TGTGCCAGCAGCGTAGGCGGGGGCGCCTACAATGAGCAGTTCTTC	CASSVGGGAYNEQFF
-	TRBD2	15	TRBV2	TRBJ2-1	TGTGCCAGCAGTGTCCGACTAGCGGGAGAGTCTGAGCAGTTCTTC	CASSVRLAGESEQFF
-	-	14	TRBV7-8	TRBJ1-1	TGTGCCAGCACCGAGACAGGCATGAACACTGAAGCTTTCTTT	CASTETGMNTEAFF
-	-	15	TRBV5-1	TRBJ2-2	TGCGCCAGCAGCTGGAGGCAGGGAGGCACCGGGGAGCTGTTTTTT	CASSWRQGGTGELFF
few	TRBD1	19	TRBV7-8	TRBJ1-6	TGTGCCAGCAGCTCGGAGCCGGGACAGGGGAGATTGAGAAATTCACCCCTCCACTTT	CASSSEPGQGRLRNSPLHF
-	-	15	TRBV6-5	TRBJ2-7	TGTGCCAGCAGAGGAATTGACAGCCTCTCCTACGAGCAGTACTTC	CASRGIDSLSYEQYF
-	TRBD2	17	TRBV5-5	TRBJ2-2	TGTGCCAGCAGCTTGACGCTGGGGCGGGGGAGGACCGGGGAGCTGTTTTTT	CASSLTLGRGRTGELFF
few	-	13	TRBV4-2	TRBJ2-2	TGTGCCAGCAGGCCGGGGAACACCGGGGAGCTGTTTTTT	CASRPGNTGELFF
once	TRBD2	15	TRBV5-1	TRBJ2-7	TGCGCCAGCAGCTTCGGACTAGCGGGCTCCTACGAGCAGTACTTC	CASSFGLAGSYEQYF
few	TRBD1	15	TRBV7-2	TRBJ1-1	TGTGCCAGCAGCCGGACAGGCGAGATGAACACTGAAGCTTTCTTT	CASSRTGEMNTEAFF
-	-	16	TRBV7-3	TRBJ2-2	TGTGCCAGCAGCCGAGGCGGGGCGAGGGGCACCGGGGAGCTGTTTTTT	CASSRGGARGTGELFF